This TCR beta chain came from a study of blood T cell repertoires in COVID-19. Using immunoSEQ multiplex PCR, the repertoire was profiled, and TCRdb retains in-frame clones only, with some absent. The table records approximately 270,000 clones, approximately 85% of them present only once. Two consecutive negative NP/OP PCR tests, clearance, or resolved symptoms defined Cohort 3 recovery. Sequenced: PBMCs or T cells enriched from blood (not recorded which). This clonotype originated in a woman aged 25 to 39 who had recovered from COVID-19.

DNA for the CDR3: TGTGCCAGCAGCTTGCATTCCGGGATTCGGACTGAAGCTTTCTTT. Translated, it gives CASSLHSGIRTEAFF. The genes are TRBV5-4 and TRBJ1-1; D uncertain. CDR1 is SGHNT, CDR2 YYREEE, per germline (reference sequence). V was shortened by 1 base and J by 5 bases, with 15 bases between the two germline ends. The CDR3 totals 15 residues.